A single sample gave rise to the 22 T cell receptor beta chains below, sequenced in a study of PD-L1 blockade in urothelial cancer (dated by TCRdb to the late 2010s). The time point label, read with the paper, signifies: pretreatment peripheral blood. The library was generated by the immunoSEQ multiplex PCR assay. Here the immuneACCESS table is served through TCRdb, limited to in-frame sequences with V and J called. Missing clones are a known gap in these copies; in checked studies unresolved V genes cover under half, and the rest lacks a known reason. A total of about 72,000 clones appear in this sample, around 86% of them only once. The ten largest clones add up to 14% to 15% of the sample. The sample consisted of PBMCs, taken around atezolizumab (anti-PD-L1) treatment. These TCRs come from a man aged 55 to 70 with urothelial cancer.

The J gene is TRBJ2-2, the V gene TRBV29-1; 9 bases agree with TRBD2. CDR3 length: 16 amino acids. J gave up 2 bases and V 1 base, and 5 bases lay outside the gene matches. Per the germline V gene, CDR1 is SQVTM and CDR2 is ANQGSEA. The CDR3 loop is CSVEGLAGINTGELFF. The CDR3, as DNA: TGCAGCGTTGAAGGGCTAGCGGGGATTAACACCGGGGAGCTGTTTTTT.

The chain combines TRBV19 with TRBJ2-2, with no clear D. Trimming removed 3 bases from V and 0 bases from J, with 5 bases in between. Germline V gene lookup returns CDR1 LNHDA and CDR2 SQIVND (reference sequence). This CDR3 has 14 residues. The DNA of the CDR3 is TGTGCCAGTAGTATCAACACGAACACCGGGGAGCTGTTTTTT. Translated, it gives CASSINTNTGELFF.

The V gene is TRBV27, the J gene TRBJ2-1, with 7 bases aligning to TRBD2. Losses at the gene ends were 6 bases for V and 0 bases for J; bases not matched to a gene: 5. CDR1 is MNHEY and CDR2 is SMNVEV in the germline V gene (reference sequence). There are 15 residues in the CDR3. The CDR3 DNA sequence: TGTGCCAGCAGGAAGCGGGGCAACTCCTACAATGAGCAGTTCTTC. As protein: CASRKRGNSYNEQFF.

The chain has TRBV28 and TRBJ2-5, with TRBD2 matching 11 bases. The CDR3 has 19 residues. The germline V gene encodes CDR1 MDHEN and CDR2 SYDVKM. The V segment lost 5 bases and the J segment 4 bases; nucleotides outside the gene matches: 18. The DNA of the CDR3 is TGTGCCAGCAGTGACTCTAGCGGGGGGCCCGAGGGGGGGTTAGAGACCCAGTACTTC. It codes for CASSDSSGGPEGGLETQYF.

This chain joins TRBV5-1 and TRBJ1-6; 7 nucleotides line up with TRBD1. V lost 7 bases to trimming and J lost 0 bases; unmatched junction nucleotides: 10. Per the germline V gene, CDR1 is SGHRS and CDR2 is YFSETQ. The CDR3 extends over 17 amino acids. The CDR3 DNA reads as TGCGCCAGCTCCAGACAGGGACAAAGCTCCTATAATTCACCCCTCCACTTT. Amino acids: CASSRQGQSSYNSPLHF.

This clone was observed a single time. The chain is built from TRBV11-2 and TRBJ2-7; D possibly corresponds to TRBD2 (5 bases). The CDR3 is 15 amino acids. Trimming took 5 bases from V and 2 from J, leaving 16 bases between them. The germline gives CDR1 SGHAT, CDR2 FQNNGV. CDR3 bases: TGTGCCAGCAGCCCTGCGCGGGTTCCCACCTACGAGCAGTACTTC. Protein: CASSPARVPTYEQYF.

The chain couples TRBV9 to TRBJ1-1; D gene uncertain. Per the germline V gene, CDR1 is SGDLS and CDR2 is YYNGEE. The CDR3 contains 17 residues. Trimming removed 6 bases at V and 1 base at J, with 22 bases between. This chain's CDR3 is CASTLGPGGVSNTEAFF. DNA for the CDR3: TGTGCCAGCACCCTAGGTCCCGGCGGGGTATCGAACACTGAAGCTTTCTTT.

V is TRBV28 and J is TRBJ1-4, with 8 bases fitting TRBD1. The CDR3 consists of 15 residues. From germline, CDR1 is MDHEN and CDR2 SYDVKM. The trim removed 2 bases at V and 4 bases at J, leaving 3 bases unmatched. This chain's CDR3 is CASSLPGQDNEKLFF. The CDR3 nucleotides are TGTGCCAGCAGTTTACCGGGACAGGATAATGAAAAACTGTTTTTT.

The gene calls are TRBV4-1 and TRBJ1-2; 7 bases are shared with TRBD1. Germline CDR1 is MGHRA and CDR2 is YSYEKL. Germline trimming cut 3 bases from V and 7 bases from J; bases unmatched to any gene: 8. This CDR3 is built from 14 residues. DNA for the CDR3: TGCGCCAGCAGCCAGGGACAGAGTCCTTCTGGCTACACCTTC. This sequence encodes CASSQGQSPSGYTF.

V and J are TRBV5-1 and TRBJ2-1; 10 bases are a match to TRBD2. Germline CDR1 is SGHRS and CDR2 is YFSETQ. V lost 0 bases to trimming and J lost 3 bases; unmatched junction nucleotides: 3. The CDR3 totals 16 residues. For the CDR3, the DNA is TGCGCCAGCAGCTTGGTAGCTAGCGGGGGCTACAATGAGCAGTTCTTC. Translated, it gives CASSLVASGGYNEQFF.

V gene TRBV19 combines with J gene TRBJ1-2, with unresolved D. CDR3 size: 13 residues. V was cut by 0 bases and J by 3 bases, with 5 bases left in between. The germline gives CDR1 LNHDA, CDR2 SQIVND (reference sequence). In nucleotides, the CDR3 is TGTGCCAGTAGTATAGACAGATACTATGGCTACACCTTC. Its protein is CASSIDRYYGYTF.

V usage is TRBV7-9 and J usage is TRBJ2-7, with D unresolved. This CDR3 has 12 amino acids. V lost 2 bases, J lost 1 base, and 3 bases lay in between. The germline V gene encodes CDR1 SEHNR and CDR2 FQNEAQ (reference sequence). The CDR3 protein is CASSLQSYEQYF. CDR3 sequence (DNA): TGTGCCAGCAGCTTACAATCCTACGAGCAGTACTTC. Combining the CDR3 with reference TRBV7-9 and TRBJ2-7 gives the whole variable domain DTGVSQNPRHKITKRGQNVTFRCDPISEHNRLYWYRQTLGQGPEFLTYFQNEAQLEKSRLLSDRFSAERPKGSFSTLEIQRTEQGDSAMYLCASSLQSYEQYFGPGTRLTVT.

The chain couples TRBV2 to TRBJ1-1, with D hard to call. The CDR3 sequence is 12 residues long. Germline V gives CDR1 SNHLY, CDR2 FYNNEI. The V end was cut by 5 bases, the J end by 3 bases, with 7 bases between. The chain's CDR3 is CASSWRDTEAFF. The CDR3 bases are TGTGCCAGCAGTTGGAGGGACACTGAAGCTTTCTTT.

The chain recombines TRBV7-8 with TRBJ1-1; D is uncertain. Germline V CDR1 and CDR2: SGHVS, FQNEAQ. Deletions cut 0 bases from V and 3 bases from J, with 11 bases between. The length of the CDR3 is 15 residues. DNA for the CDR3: TGTGCCAGCAGCTTAGCTACGAGGGCGGACACTGAAGCTTTCTTT. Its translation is CASSLATRADTEAFF.

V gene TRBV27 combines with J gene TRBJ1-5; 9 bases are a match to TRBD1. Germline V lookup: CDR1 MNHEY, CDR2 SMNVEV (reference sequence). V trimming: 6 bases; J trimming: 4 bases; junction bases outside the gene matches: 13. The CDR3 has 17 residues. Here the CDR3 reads CASSAGQGGPRNQPQHF. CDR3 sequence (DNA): TGTGCCAGCAGCGCGGGACAGGGAGGGCCCAGAAATCAGCCCCAGCATTTT.

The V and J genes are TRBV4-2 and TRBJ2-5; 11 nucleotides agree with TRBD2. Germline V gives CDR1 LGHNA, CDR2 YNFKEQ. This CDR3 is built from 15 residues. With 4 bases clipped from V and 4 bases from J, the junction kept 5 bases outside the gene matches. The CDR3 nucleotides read TGTGCCAGCAGCCGGCTAGCGGGGGGACGAGAGACCCAGTACTTC. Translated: CASSRLAGGRETQYF.

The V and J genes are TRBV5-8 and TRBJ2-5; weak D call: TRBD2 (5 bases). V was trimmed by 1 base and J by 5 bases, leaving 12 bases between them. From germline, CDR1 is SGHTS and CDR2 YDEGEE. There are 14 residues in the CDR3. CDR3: CASSLRLAFETQYF. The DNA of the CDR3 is TGTGCCAGCAGCTTGAGGCTAGCATTTGAGACCCAGTACTTC.

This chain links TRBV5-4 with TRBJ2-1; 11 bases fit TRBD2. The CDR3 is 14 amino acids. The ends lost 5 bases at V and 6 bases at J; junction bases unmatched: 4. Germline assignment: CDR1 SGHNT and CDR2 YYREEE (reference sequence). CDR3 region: CASSGTSGINEQFF. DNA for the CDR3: TGTGCCAGCAGTGGGACTAGCGGAATCAATGAGCAGTTCTTC. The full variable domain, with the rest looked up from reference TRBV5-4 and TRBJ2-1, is ETGVTQSPTHLIKTRGQQVTLRCSSQSGHNTVSWYQQALGQGPQFIFQYYREEENGRGNFPPRFSGLQFPNYSSELNVNALELDDSALYLCASSGTSGINEQFFGPGTRLTVL.

CDR3 DNA sequence: TGTGCCACCAGCAAAACCGCAGAGGCAACTAATGAAAAACTGTTTTTT. Translation: CATSKTAEATNEKLFF. The chain uses TRBV15 and TRBJ1-4; no clear D. Germline V gives CDR1 LNHNV, CDR2 YYDKDF (reference sequence). The CDR3 totals 16 residues. Trimming took off 4 bases at V and 0 bases at J, with 12 bases between the two ends.

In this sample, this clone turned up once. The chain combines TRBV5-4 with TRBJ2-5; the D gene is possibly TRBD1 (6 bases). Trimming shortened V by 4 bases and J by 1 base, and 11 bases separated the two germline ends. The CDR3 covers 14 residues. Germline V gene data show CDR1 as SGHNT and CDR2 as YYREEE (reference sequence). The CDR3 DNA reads TGTGCCAGCAGCACCTGGACAGCCCAAGAGACCCAGTACTTC. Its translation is CASSTWTAQETQYF.

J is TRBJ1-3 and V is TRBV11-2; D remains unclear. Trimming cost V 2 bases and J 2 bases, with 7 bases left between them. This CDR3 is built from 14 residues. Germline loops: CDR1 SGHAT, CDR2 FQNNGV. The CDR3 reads CASSLSGAGNTIYF. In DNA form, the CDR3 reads TGTGCCAGCAGCTTATCCGGGGCTGGAAACACCATATATTTT.

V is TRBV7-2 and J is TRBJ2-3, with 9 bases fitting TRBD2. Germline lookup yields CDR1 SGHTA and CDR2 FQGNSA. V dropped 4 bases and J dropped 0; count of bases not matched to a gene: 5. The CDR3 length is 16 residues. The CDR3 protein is CASSSRAGGSTDTQYF. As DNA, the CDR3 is TGTGCCAGCAGCTCCCGGGCGGGGGGGAGCACAGATACGCAGTATTTT.